These 25 T cell receptor beta chains were sequenced from one sample in a study of blood T cell repertoires in COVID-19. The table came from immunoSEQ multiplex PCR; TCRdb's copy has only in-frame clones and leaves some out. The repertoire holds 55,000 to 65,000 clones, 70% to 90% seen once, with more than 30% in the top ten. What was sequenced was peripheral blood. These receptors were taken from a man aged 60 to 69 with COVID-19, enrolled during active disease.

The chain joins TRBV5-1 to TRBJ1-4; 8 bases match TRBD1. This CDR3 is built from 13 residues. Germline-derived CDR1 and CDR2 are SGHRS and YFSETQ. V shed 7 bases, J shed 3 bases, and the junction held 2 bases outside the gene matches. CDR3 sequence: CASHRGANEKLFF. The CDR3 nucleotides read TGCGCCAGCCACAGGGGGGCTAATGAAAAACTGTTTTTT.

J is TRBJ1-4 and V is TRBV18; 8 bases are a match to TRBD1. CDR3 length: 18 residues. The germline CDR1 and CDR2 sequences are KGHSH and LQKENI. J gave up 4 bases and V 4 bases, and 14 bases lay outside the gene matches. The CDR3: CASSRNLPGQANNEKLFF. The CDR3 nucleotides are TGTGCCAGCTCACGTAACCTACCGGGACAGGCGAATAATGAAAAACTGTTTTTT.

This chain connects TRBV5-6 to TRBJ2-5; D is possibly TRBD1 (5 bases). This CDR3 is 11 amino acids long. The ends were cut back, 3 bases at V and 9 bases at J, with 9 bases in the middle. The germline CDR1 and CDR2 sequences are SGHDT and YYEEEE. CDR3 amino acids: CASSSSGSQYF. CDR3 nucleotides: TGTGCCAGCAGCTCGTCAGGGTCCCAGTACTTC.

The J gene is TRBJ1-5, the V gene TRBV12-3 or TRBV12-4; perhaps TRBD1 as D (5 bases). This CDR3 is 13 amino acids long. Trimming stripped 5 bases from V and 4 bases from J, with 9 bases between. The CDR3 DNA reads TGTGCCAGCAGTCCAGGGTGGAATCAGCCCCAGCATTTT. Amino acids: CASSPGWNQPQHF.

The chain couples TRBV9 to TRBJ2-2, with D possibly being TRBD1 (5 bases). This CDR3 has 16 amino acids. V lost 2 bases to trimming and J lost 0 bases, with 11 bases between them. CDR1 SGDLS and CDR2 YYNGEE come from the germline V gene. The DNA for the CDR3 is TGTGCCAGCAGCGTGCAGACAGCCCCGAACACCGGGGAGCTGTTTTTT. Residues: CASSVQTAPNTGELFF.

This chain links TRBV13 with TRBJ2-1; TRBD2 agrees at 7 bases. Trimming cost V 4 bases and J 6 bases; bases outside gene matches: 12. The CDR3 has 16 residues. The germline V gene has CDR1 PRHDT and CDR2 FYEKMQ (reference sequence). The CDR3 DNA follows: TGTGCCAGCAGCTCCGTCGGGAGCGGGATAATCAATGAGCAGTTCTTC. Translated, it gives CASSSVGSGIINEQFF.

In this sample, this clone turned up a few times. With a much larger clone just one base away, this may be a read error. This specimen includes other DNA sequences encoding the same CDR3. The chain combines TRBV5-5 with TRBJ2-3, with TRBD2 matching 9 bases. The CDR3 spans 16 residues. Germline CDR1 reads SGHKS; CDR2 reads YYEKEE (reference sequence). Here the CDR3 reads CARSWGGGGRALPGYF. CDR3 bases: TGTGCCCGCAGCTGGGGTGGGGGCGGGAGGGCCCTCCCTGGGTATTTT.

This chain links TRBV7-8 with TRBJ1-5, with D possibly TRBD1 on 6 matching bases. The CDR3 is made up of 17 amino acids. CDR1 is SGHVS and CDR2 is FQNEAQ in the germline V gene. V was clipped by 1 base and J by 6 bases, with 19 bases between them. Written as DNA, the CDR3 is TGTGCCAGCAGCTTAGGGGGAACAGGGTACGAAGGTCAGCCCCAGCATTTT. It codes for CASSLGGTGYEGQPQHF.

CDR3 residues: CASSPQLNTEAFF. CDR3 bases: TGTGCCAGCTCACCACAGCTGAACACTGAAGCTTTCTTT. The V and J genes are TRBV18 and TRBJ1-1; the D is unclear. The CDR3 consists of 13 residues. Germline V gene sequence: CDR1 KGHSH, CDR2 LQKENI. V was trimmed by 1 base and J by 0 bases, leaving 3 bases between them.

The rearrangement uses TRBV11-2 and TRBJ2-3; D may be TRBD2 (6 bases). Germline V gene data show CDR1 as SGHAT and CDR2 as FQNNGV. The CDR3 totals 15 residues. Between the trimmed V and J ends, which lost 5 bases and 0 bases, there was a span of 12 bases. CDR3 amino acids: CASSSSGLSTDTQYF. CDR3 coding DNA: TGTGCCAGCAGCAGTAGCGGCCTAAGCACAGATACGCAGTATTTT.

The rearrangement links TRBV6-2 or TRBV6-3 to TRBJ1-2, with D unresolved. Per the germline V gene, CDR1 is MNHEY and CDR2 is SVGEGT. The CDR3 loop spans 16 amino acids. Trimming took 2 bases from V and 2 from J, leaving 15 bases between them. This CDR3 reads CASSYRRPTGNYGYTF. CDR3 in DNA: TGTGCCAGCAGTTACAGACGCCCAACGGGGAACTATGGCTACACCTTC.

The chain employs TRBV14 and TRBJ2-2; possible D gene TRBD1, 6 bases. Trimming pared 4 bases from V and 4 bases from J, leaving 10 bases between. Germline lookup yields CDR1 SGHDN and CDR2 FVKESK. The length of the CDR3 is 14 residues. CDR3 region: CASSPQQGTGELFF. CDR3 sequence (DNA): TGTGCCAGCAGCCCACAACAGGGCACCGGGGAGCTGTTTTTT.

The chain employs TRBV5-1 and TRBJ2-2; no clear D. The V end lost 2 bases, the J end lost 6 bases, and 14 bases lay between the germline ends. Germline V lookup: CDR1 SGHRS, CDR2 YFSETQ. The CDR3 contains 15 residues. The CDR3 reads CASSFDGGNSGELFF. As DNA, the CDR3 is TGCGCCAGCAGCTTTGATGGTGGCAATTCCGGGGAGCTGTTTTTT.

The chain carries TRBV5-1 and TRBJ2-7, with a weak D call TRBD2 (5 bases). The CDR3 has 14 amino acids. Germline values: CDR1 SGHRS, CDR2 YFSETQ. Trimming shortened V by 4 bases and J by 9 bases, and 20 bases separated the two germline ends. The CDR3 nucleotides read TGCGCCAGCAGCCCTGACCGAGGGTTACGAGGGCAGTACTTC. Translating it yields CASSPDRGLRGQYF.

The chain joins TRBV9 to TRBJ1-6; a weak D match, TRBD1 (5 bases). This CDR3 comprises 15 residues. V shed 4 bases and J shed 8 bases, with 16 bases lying between them. Germline CDR1 is SGDLS and CDR2 is YYNGEE. The CDR3 protein is CASSPHGGEDSPLHF. Written as DNA, the CDR3 is TGTGCCAGCAGCCCACACGGGGGGGAAGATTCACCCCTCCACTTT. Full variable domain (missing parts from reference TRBV9 and TRBJ1-6): DSGVTQTPKHLITATGQRVTLRCSPRSGDLSVYWYQQSLDQGLQFLIQYYNGEERAKGNILERFSAQQFPDLHSELNLSSLELGDSALYFCASSPHGGEDSPLHFGNGTRLTVT.

The chain couples TRBV19 to TRBJ1-1; D is undetermined. The CDR3 sequence is 13 residues long. V lost 0 bases and J lost 5, with 7 bases in between. The V gene's germline CDR1 is LNHDA and CDR2 SQIVND (reference sequence). CDR3 protein: CASSIDEGTEAFF. As DNA, the CDR3 is TGTGCCAGTAGTATAGATGAGGGTACTGAAGCTTTCTTT.

This clone was found once. The gene calls are TRBV6-5 and TRBJ2-7; TRBD2 matches at 8 bases. The CDR3 extends over 15 amino acids. J was trimmed by 6 bases and V by 2 bases; bases with no gene match: 9. Looked up from germline, CDR1 is MNHEY and CDR2 is SVGAGI. The CDR3 region is CASSYTGLVSGEQYF. The CDR3 coding sequence is TGTGCCAGCAGTTACACGGGACTAGTTTCGGGCGAGCAGTACTTC.

The chain joins TRBV6-5 to TRBJ1-1, with 7 bases that match TRBD1. The CDR3 consists of 15 residues. Germline values: CDR1 MNHEY, CDR2 SVGAGI. Germline trimming cut 6 bases from V and 1 base from J; bases unmatched to any gene: 8. CDR3 in amino acids: CASRAGGSANTEAFF. The CDR3 nucleotides read TGTGCCAGCAGGGCAGGGGGGTCGGCGAACACTGAAGCTTTCTTT.

The chain couples TRBV19 to TRBJ1-2, with D possibly matching TRBD1 (6 bases). Germline V lookup: CDR1 LNHDA, CDR2 SQIVND (reference sequence). V was cut by 0 bases and J by 8 bases, with 19 bases left in between. CDR3 length: 16 residues. CDR3 sequence: CASSIEAGGPVAGYTF. As DNA, the CDR3 is TGTGCCAGTAGTATAGAAGCGGGGGGCCCGGTAGCAGGCTACACCTTC. Full variable domain (remainder filled in from reference TRBV19 and TRBJ1-2): DGGITQSPKYLFRKEGQNVTLSCEQNLNHDAMYWYRQDPGQGLRLIYYSQIVNDFQKGDIAEGYSVSREKKESFPLTVTSAQKNPTAFYLCASSIEAGGPVAGYTFGSGTRLTVV.

The V call is TRBV5-1, the J call TRBJ2-7, with no clear D. V lost 5 bases to trimming and J lost 7 bases, with 10 bases between them. Per the germline V gene, CDR1 is SGHRS and CDR2 is YFSETQ. This CDR3 contains 11 residues. The CDR3 region has the DNA TGCGCCAGCAGGTCAAACCGGGAGCAGTACTTC. It codes for CASRSNREQYF.

The rearrangement links TRBV5-8 to TRBJ2-1, with D unresolved. The CDR3 runs 14 residues. Germline V gene data show CDR1 as SGHTS and CDR2 as YDEGEE. The germline V and J ends were trimmed by 4 bases and 1 base, with 9 bases remaining between them. CDR3 nucleotides: TGTGCCAGCAGCCCCATCCGGTCCTACAATGAGCAGTTCTTC. As protein: CASSPIRSYNEQFF. The whole variable domain, remainder taken from reference TRBV5-8 and TRBJ2-1, is EAGVTQSPTHLIKTRGQQATLRCSPISGHTSVYWYQQALGLGLQFLLWYDEGEERNRGNFPPRFSGRQFPNYSSELNVNALELEDSALYLCASSPIRSYNEQFFGPGTRLTVL.

The rearrangement links TRBV5-1 to TRBJ2-1; 9 bases agree with TRBD2. Trimming cost V 7 bases and J 4 bases; bases outside gene matches: 12. Looked up from germline, CDR1 is SGHRS and CDR2 is YFSETQ. This CDR3 comprises 16 residues. This CDR3 is CASRGFGLALYNEQFF. The CDR3 DNA is TGCGCCAGCCGTGGGTTTGGACTAGCGCTATACAATGAGCAGTTCTTC.

The chain uses TRBV7-3 and TRBJ2-3; 9 bases agree with TRBD2. Germline V CDR1 and CDR2: SGHTA, FQGTGA. The ends lost 3 bases at V and 7 bases at J; junction bases unmatched: 8. This CDR3 spans 15 amino acids. The CDR3 DNA is TGTGCCAGCAGCTTGTTAGCGGGAGAATCGAATACGCAGTATTTT. It is translated as CASSLLAGESNTQYF.

The J gene is TRBJ1-1, the V gene TRBV9; TRBD1 is a possible D gene (5 bases). CDR1 is SGDLS, CDR2 YYNGEE, per germline. The CDR3 is 16 residues long. V was shortened by 4 bases and J by 0 bases, with 16 bases between the two germline ends. For the CDR3, the DNA is TGTGCCAGCAGCCCCGTAGAGGGGAGGATGAACACTGAAGCTTTCTTT. Its protein is CASSPVEGRMNTEAFF.

The chain recombines TRBV6-1 with TRBJ1-2; perhaps TRBD1 as D (6 bases). The CDR3 contains 15 residues. CDR1 is MNHNS, CDR2 SASEGT, per germline. V was shortened by 2 bases and J by 8 bases, with 18 bases between the two germline ends. Here the CDR3 DNA reads TGTGCCAGCAGTGAAAGGGCCAGTCAGGGGCAGGGCTACACCTTC. Protein sequence: CASSERASQGQGYTF.